Detailed here is one TCR beta chain. Its cognate antigen is unknown. Sequence at one end of the junction differs from germline and may be a read error. The sample comes from a study of blood T cells in healthy people across ages. The study, taken as a whole, reports: Bulk PBMC profiling left naive and antigen-experienced comparisons inconclusive. Relative to aged donors, long-lived donors carried more naive CD4+ cells and displayed higher diversity.

Every donor gave 9.5 to 10 milliliters of peripheral blood. Per germline, CDR1 LGHNA and CDR2 YNFKEQ. The CDR3 is made up of 16 amino acids. With a J-beta primer mix and a sample-barcoded 5' primer, a second PCR ran roughly 6 to 11 cycles. One entry per CDR3 protein, called by TCRdb with MiXCR from the 5' RACE reads. Seen here are 650,000 to 700,000 distinct CDR3 sequences, around 52% observed once, and the top ten hold roughly 14%. The chain combines TRBV4-2 with TRBJ2-5; D assignment may be TRBD1 or TRBD2 (5 bases each). The source is a woman of 80 years or more in good health. The sequenced sample was blood. As DNA, the CDR3 is TGTGCCAGTAGCCAAGAGGGCGGACGGACACAAGAGACCCAGTACTTC. Protein: CASSQEGGRTQETQYF.